Given below is one T cell receptor beta chain in context. No antigen is known for it. The conserved final phenylalanine or tryptophan is absent from the CDR3, which likely points to a read error. These data belong to a study of molecular identifiers for immune sequencing clone quantification. General observations from the study: Spike-in Jurkat TCR RNA from a single cell reportedly registered among about a million naive cells. It was shown that clones above 20 RNA copies held over 98% of effector molecules, but under 1% in naive cells.

The V segment lost 8 bases and the J segment 8 bases; nucleotides outside the gene matches: 13. The CDR3 is made up of 15 amino acids. Germline CDR1 and CDR2: SGHRS and YFSETQ. Naive CD8 T cells, phenotype CD8+CD4-CCR7+CD45RA+, were sorted. TCRdb passed the PCR reads through MiXCR, listing each CDR3 protein once. The sample has 40,000 to 65,000 distinct CDR3 sequences; around 33% are singletons. Material: naive CD8+ T cells from blood, with Jurkat cell RNA spiked in. Subset defined: FACS-sorted CD8+CD4-CCR7+CD45RA+ naive T cells. This receptor was identified in a human donor in good health. Some libraries in this study had Jurkat cell RNA spiked in. The chain couples TRBV5-1 to TRBJ1-4; 9 nucleotides align to TRBD1. The CDR3 DNA sequence: TGCGCCAGTAAAACCGGGACAGGGCATGGAGAAAAACTGTTTCTT. Translated: CASKTGTGHGEKLFL.